This TCR beta chain was found in a study of blood T cell repertoires in COVID-19. During active infection, Seattle patients enrolled and were then monitored through disease. Profiled with immunoSEQ multiplex PCR; TCRdb holds only in-frame clones, not every one. The sample comprises approximately 150,000 clones, 85% to 90% of which are singletons, and around 15% rests with the top ten. Germline CDR1 reads SQVTM; CDR2 reads ANQGSEA. The CDR3 loop spans 14 amino acids. V lost 3 bases to trimming and J lost 3 bases, with 14 bases between them. The sequence came from a man aged 18 to 29 with COVID-19, enrolled during active disease. The J gene is TRBJ1-1, the V gene TRBV29-1, with D perhaps matching TRBD1 (5 bases). Sequenced material: peripheral blood. The CDR3 nucleotides read TGCAGCGTTGATTTTCGACAGAAGCACACTGAAGCTTTCTTT. This codes for CSVDFRQKHTEAFF.